Listed here are 8 T cell receptor beta chains from one sample, sequenced in a study of PD-1 blockade in classical Hodgkin lymphoma. Clones were sequenced by immunoSEQ multiplex PCR, and TCRdb holds only the in-frame ones, with some missing. The sample records about 90,000 clones, 80% to 95% being singletons. After autologous stem cell transplantation all patients relapsed, and prior brentuximab vedotin exposure differed between cohorts. This specimen was peripheral blood mononuclear cells (PBMCs), taken before the second cycle of nivolumab. The source is a human donor with classical Hodgkin lymphoma.

The rearrangement uses TRBV4-2 and TRBJ2-3, with a weak D call TRBD2 (6 bases). Germline V gives CDR1 LGHNA, CDR2 YNFKEQ. V was trimmed by 5 bases and J by 1 base, leaving 19 bases between them. CDR3 length equals 17 residues. Here the CDR3 DNA reads TGTGCCAGCAGCTCCCGTCGTGACTCGGGGGGCACAGATACGCAGTATTTT. Its translation: CASSSRRDSGGTDTQYF.

The chain employs TRBV27 and TRBJ2-7, with 9 bases aligning to TRBD1. The CDR3 contains 13 residues. Trimming removed 8 bases from V and 3 bases from J; junction bases left unmatched: 5. Germline loops: CDR1 MNHEY, CDR2 SMNVEV (reference sequence). Here the CDR3 reads CASGTGSGYEQYF. The CDR3 nucleotides read TGTGCCAGCGGGACAGGGTCGGGCTACGAGCAGTACTTC.

The table lists this clone with a count of one. The chain has TRBV25-1 and TRBJ1-4, with D unresolved. CDR3 length equals 15 residues. V was trimmed by 2 bases and J by 6 bases, leaving 13 bases between them. Germline CDR1 reads MGHDK; CDR2 reads SYGVNS. CDR3 residues: CASSEVGFLYEKLFF. CDR3 nucleotide sequence: TGTGCCAGCAGTGAAGTTGGGTTTTTGTATGAAAAACTGTTTTTT.

The chain links TRBV5-4 to TRBJ1-2, with TRBD1 matching 7 bases. The CDR3 length is 15 residues. J lost 4 bases, V lost 1 base, and 7 bases had no gene match. Germline loops: CDR1 SGHNT, CDR2 YYREEE (reference sequence). The CDR3 spells CASSLTGEGVYGYTF. In DNA, the CDR3 is TGTGCCAGCAGCTTGACAGGGGAGGGGGTCTATGGCTACACCTTC. The variable domain in full, with the rest retrieved from reference TRBV5-4 and TRBJ1-2, is ETGVTQSPTHLIKTRGQQVTLRCSSQSGHNTVSWYQQALGQGPQFIFQYYREEENGRGNFPPRFSGLQFPNYSSELNVNALELDDSALYLCASSLTGEGVYGYTFGSGTRLTVV.

The chain combines TRBV27 with TRBJ2-3; 15 positions agree with TRBD2. V shed 4 bases and J 5 bases; nucleotides not matched to a gene: 13. From germline, CDR1 is MNHEY and CDR2 SMNVEV (reference sequence). This CDR3 spans 19 amino acids. CDR3 sequence: CASSSGLAGGLAFRDTQYF. CDR3 nucleotide sequence: TGTGCCAGCAGTTCGGGACTAGCGGGAGGTTTGGCCTTTAGAGATACGCAGTATTTT.

The V gene is TRBV5-6, the J gene TRBJ1-2, with 8 bases lining up with TRBD1. This CDR3 has 13 amino acids. The J segment lost 6 bases and the V segment lost 3 bases, leaving 4 bases of the junction unmatched. Germline V gene sequence: CDR1 SGHDT, CDR2 YYEEEE. The CDR3 region has the DNA TGTGCCAGCAGCTCTGACAGGGGACATGGCTACACCTTC. It specifies CASSSDRGHGYTF.

The chain has TRBV7-8 and TRBJ2-7, with 12 bases fitting TRBD2. CDR1 is SGHVS and CDR2 is FQNEAQ in the germline V gene. V was pared by 4 bases and J by 4 bases, with 5 bases of the junction left unmatched. The CDR3 is 15 residues long. The DNA of the CDR3 is TGTGCCAGCAGCTCCGGACTAGCGGGACATTACGAGCAGTACTTC. Translation gives CASSSGLAGHYEQYF.

The chain couples TRBV19 to TRBJ2-1; D is unclear. The CDR3 has 13 amino acids. Between the trimmed V and J ends, which lost 3 bases and 8 bases, there was a span of 11 bases. CDR1 and CDR2 from the germline V gene are LNHDA and SQIVND (reference sequence). DNA of the CDR3: TGTGCCAGTAGTATTCGGCTAGGCCATGAGCAGTTCTTC. Protein: CASSIRLGHEQFF.